The 23 T cell receptor beta chains below all came from one sample that was sequenced in a study of T cell responses to AZD1222 COVID-19 vaccine (dated by TCRdb to the early 2020s). The library was made by the immunoSEQ multiplex PCR assay. TCRdb took this table from immuneACCESS and kept in-frame rearrangements with V and J called. Such tables lack part of the clones; where checked against another copy, unresolved V genes explain under half of the gap, and the rest is unexplained. The sample table holds approximately 200,000 clones, of which 90% to 95% were seen once. The top ten clonotypes cover under 4% of the sample. In light of the paper, this sample's time point label describes: about 28 days (+/-7) after the second vaccine dose. Sequencing used peripheral blood, obtained 28 days after the second AZD1222 dose. The origin of the receptors is an adult who received the AZD1222 COVID-19 vaccine.

The chain recombines TRBV10-3 with TRBJ2-1, with 8 bases aligning to TRBD1. V lost 2 bases, J lost 2 bases, and 2 bases stayed unmatched. The germline CDR1 and CDR2 sequences are ENHRY and SYGVKD. The CDR3 consists of 15 residues. As DNA, the CDR3 is TGTGCCATCAGTGAGGGGACAGGTGCCTACAATGAGCAGTTCTTC. It translates to CAISEGTGAYNEQFF.

The genes are TRBV10-2 and TRBJ2-2; 8 nucleotides agree with TRBD1. The V segment lost 2 bases and the J segment 6 bases; nucleotides outside the gene matches: 5. Germline CDR1 reads WSHSY; CDR2 reads SAAADI. The CDR3 sequence is 15 residues long. CDR3 residues: CASSEGQGFSGELFF. DNA of the CDR3: TGCGCCAGCAGTGAGGGACAGGGTTTCTCCGGGGAGCTGTTTTTT.

The CDR3 sequence is CASSSGSSIYQETQYF. Here the CDR3 DNA reads TGTGCCAGCAGCTCGGGGTCCAGCATCTACCAAGAGACCCAGTACTTC. The chain joins TRBV14 to TRBJ2-5; possibly TRBD2 for D (5 bases). Trimming removed 5 bases from V and 0 bases from J, with 16 bases in between. This CDR3 contains 16 residues. CDR1 is SGHDN, CDR2 FVKESK, per germline. Drawing the rest from reference TRBV14 and TRBJ2-5, the complete variable domain is EAGVTQFPSHSVIEKGQTVTLRCDPISGHDNLYWYRRVMGKEIKFLLHFVKESKQDESGMPNNRFLAERTGGTYSTLKVQPAELEDSGVYFCASSSGSSIYQETQYFGPGTRLLVL.

V gene TRBV28 combines with J gene TRBJ1-2; a weak D match, TRBD1 (5 bases). Trimming left V 6 bases short and J 7 bases short, with 15 bases between. Germline V CDR1 and CDR2: MDHEN, SYDVKM. The CDR3 loop spans 13 amino acids. Written as DNA, the CDR3 is TGTGCCAGCAGCTTCAGGGAAGTCTCTGGCTACACCTTC. The encoded protein is CASSFREVSGYTF.

The chain links TRBV27 to TRBJ1-1; D unclear. This CDR3 is built from 17 residues. Trimming took 2 bases from V and 5 from J, leaving 21 bases between them. The germline V gene has CDR1 MNHEY and CDR2 SMNVEV (reference sequence). The DNA of the CDR3 is TGTGCCAGCAGTTTACTGGGGAAAGGGAAACGCGGGACTGAAGCTTTCTTT. Translating gives CASSLLGKGKRGTEAFF.

The chain is built from TRBV4-1 and TRBJ2-3; 11 bases map to TRBD2. V trimming: 3 bases; J trimming: 4 bases; junction bases outside the gene matches: 3. The CDR3 is 15 residues long. Germline CDR1 reads MGHRA; CDR2 reads YSYEKL. CDR3: CASSQVAGGSDTQYF. The CDR3 DNA follows: TGCGCCAGCAGCCAGGTAGCGGGAGGGTCAGATACGCAGTATTTT.

This clone was recorded only once. The J gene is TRBJ2-7, the V gene TRBV23-1, with TRBD2 matching over 7 bases. TRBV23-1 is noted as an ORF with a role that remains uncertain. The V and J ends lost 7 bases and 11 bases, in that order; junction bases with no gene match: 14. CDR3 length equals 13 residues. The CDR3 coding sequence is TGCGCCAGCACCTCGTGGGGGGGATATGTAAAGTACTTC. Its translation: CASTSWGGYVKYF.

The J gene is TRBJ2-1, the V gene TRBV2; possibly TRBD1 for D (6 bases). The germline V gene encodes CDR1 SNHLY and CDR2 FYNNEI. V was clipped by 7 bases and J by 10 bases, with 17 bases between them. The CDR3 is 13 residues long. CDR3 residues: CASIMSTGPEQFF. In DNA form, the CDR3 reads TGTGCCAGCATAATGTCGACAGGCCCCGAGCAGTTCTTC.

The chain joins TRBV2 to TRBJ1-5; D possibly corresponds to TRBD1 (5 bases). Trimming removed 6 bases from V and 5 bases from J, with 14 bases in between. The CDR3 spans 14 residues. Germline CDR1 SNHLY, CDR2 FYNNEI. In DNA form, the CDR3 reads TGTGCCAGCAGGACCCTGGGGGTGTATCAGCCCCAGCATTTT. Protein product: CASRTLGVYQPQHF.

V usage is TRBV3-1 (or the pseudogene TRBV3-2) and J usage is TRBJ2-5; no clear D. This CDR3 has 14 amino acids. V shed 2 bases and J shed 5 bases, with 12 bases lying between them. CDR1 and CDR2 from the germline V gene are LGHDT and YNNKEL (reference sequence). The CDR3 DNA reads TGTGCCAGCAGCCAAAAAGGTACGGCTGAGACCCAGTACTTC. Translating gives CASSQKGTAETQYF.

J is TRBJ2-1 and V is TRBV7-3; 8 nucleotides align to TRBD2. The germline CDR1 and CDR2 sequences are SGHTA and FQGTGA. The CDR3 is 15 residues long. Trimming removed 1 base from V and 8 bases from J; junction bases left unmatched: 7. CDR3 amino acids: CASSLMPAGEDEQFF. The CDR3 DNA is TGTGCCAGCAGCTTAATGCCAGCGGGAGAAGATGAGCAGTTCTTC.

The chain has TRBV11-3 and TRBJ1-6; no reliable D call. CDR3 size: 14 residues. Germline lookup yields CDR1 SGHNT and CDR2 YENEEA. V was clipped by 1 base and J by 9 bases, with 10 bases between them. DNA of the CDR3: TGTGCCAGCAGCTTAGGTGGATTAAGTTCACCCCTCCACTTT. It is translated as CASSLGGLSSPLHF.

The rearrangement uses TRBV7-2 and TRBJ2-3; 11 nucleotides match TRBD2. The CDR3 covers 15 residues. The germline V gene encodes CDR1 SGHTA and CDR2 FQGNSA. V lost 5 bases, J lost 2 bases, and 3 bases stayed unmatched. The CDR3 coding sequence is TGTGCCAGCAGCAGGACTAGCGGGTACACAGATACGCAGTATTTT. Protein sequence: CASSRTSGYTDTQYF. Using reference TRBV7-2 and TRBJ2-3 for the parts outside the CDR3, the full variable domain is GAGVSQSPSNKVTEKGKDVELRCDPISGHTALYWYRQSLGQGLEFLIYFQGNSAPDKSGLPSDRFSAERTGGSVSTLTIQRTQQEDSAVYLCASSRTSGYTDTQYFGPGTRLTVL.

The J gene is TRBJ1-2, the V gene TRBV5-4; 8 bases are a match to TRBD1. The CDR3 spans 16 residues. J gave up 5 bases and V 4 bases, and 13 bases lay outside the gene matches. Germline V gene data show CDR1 as SGHNT and CDR2 as YYREEE (reference sequence). The CDR3 reads CASSLTGVPSGYGYTF. The CDR3 nucleotides are TGTGCCAGCAGCCTGACAGGGGTTCCCTCCGGGTATGGCTACACCTTC.

This clone has only a few counts. CDR3 in amino acids: CASSAPGQFLEQYF. Written as DNA, the CDR3 is TGTGCCAGCAGCGCCCCGGGACAGTTCCTTGAGCAGTACTTC. The genes are TRBV5-4 and TRBJ2-7; 7 bases are shared with TRBD1. Germline V gene lookup returns CDR1 SGHNT and CDR2 YYREEE (reference sequence). V trimming: 4 bases; J trimming: 7 bases; junction bases outside the gene matches: 11. The CDR3 spans 14 residues.

The chain carries TRBV4-2 and TRBJ1-1, with D perhaps TRBD1 (5 bases). Trimming removed 3 bases at V and 5 bases at J, with 16 bases between. The CDR3 consists of 15 residues. Germline values: CDR1 LGHNA, CDR2 YNFKEQ. The DNA of the CDR3 is TGTGCCAGCAGCCAGCTCCTGGCTCGGGGGACTGAAGCTTTCTTT. This codes for CASSQLLARGTEAFF.

In its sample, this clone was seen once. J is TRBJ1-4 and V is TRBV28; D unclear. Looked up from germline, CDR1 is MDHEN and CDR2 is SYDVKM. Between the trimmed V and J ends, which lost 6 bases and 5 bases, there was a span of 7 bases. This CDR3 comprises 12 residues. The chain's CDR3 is CASSPLNEKLFF. DNA of the CDR3: TGTGCCAGCAGCCCGCTGAATGAAAAACTGTTTTTT.

The chain employs TRBV19 and TRBJ1-3; weak D call: TRBD1 (6 bases). V lost 3 bases to trimming and J lost 0 bases, with 12 bases between them. CDR1 LNHDA and CDR2 SQIVND come from the germline V gene (reference sequence). This CDR3 is 16 amino acids long. The chain's CDR3 is CASSIGQLSSGNTIYF. CDR3 DNA sequence: TGTGCCAGTAGTATCGGACAGTTAAGCTCTGGAAACACCATATATTTT.

The chain uses TRBV5-1 and TRBJ2-3; no reliable D call. V lost 3 bases to trimming and J lost 2 bases, with 7 bases between them. The CDR3 length is 13 residues. The germline V gene has CDR1 SGHRS and CDR2 YFSETQ. CDR3 sequence reads: CASSSGVTDTQYF. In DNA, the CDR3 is TGCGCCAGCAGCTCCGGAGTCACAGATACGCAGTATTTT.

This rearrangement joins TRBV6-5 to TRBJ2-2; the D gene is possibly TRBD2 (5 bases). CDR1 is MNHEY and CDR2 is SVGAGI in the germline V gene. The CDR3 spans 15 residues. The V end was cut by 6 bases, the J end by 2 bases, with 13 bases between. CDR3 DNA sequence: TGTGCCAGCAGAATACGGGAAATTAACACCGGGGAGCTGTTTTTT. Its protein is CASRIREINTGELFF.

This clone was recorded only once. The genes are TRBV15 and TRBJ1-4; D unclear. The CDR3 covers 15 residues. CDR1 is LNHNV, CDR2 YYDKDF, per germline (reference sequence). V was shortened by 3 bases and J by 0 bases, with 8 bases between the two germline ends. The CDR3 DNA sequence: TGTGCCACCAGCAGGCCCAGTGCAACTAATGAAAAACTGTTTTTT. It is translated as CATSRPSATNEKLFF.

The chain links TRBV29-1 to TRBJ2-7; D is ambiguous. In germline, CDR1 is SQVTM, CDR2 ANQGSEA. Trimming removed 4 bases from V and 1 base from J, with 5 bases in between. The CDR3 is 11 amino acids. The CDR3 nucleotides read TGCAGCGTTGTGAGTTCCTACGAGCAGTACTTC. It is translated as CSVVSSYEQYF.

The V call is TRBV11-2, the J call TRBJ2-7, with 12 bases identical to TRBD1. The V gene's germline CDR1 is SGHAT and CDR2 FQNNGV. V dropped 6 bases and J dropped 5; count of bases not matched to a gene: 20. There are 19 residues in the CDR3. This CDR3 is CASSSLPGQGASELDEQYF. DNA for the CDR3: TGTGCCAGCAGTTCCCTACCGGGACAGGGGGCGTCGGAGTTGGACGAGCAGTACTTC. Full variable domain (remainder filled in from reference TRBV11-2 and TRBJ2-7): EAGVAQSPRYKIIEKRQSVAFWCNPISGHATLYWYQQILGQGPKLLIQFQNNGVVDDSQLPKDRFSAERLKGVDSTLKIQPAKLEDSAVYLCASSSLPGQGASELDEQYFGPGTRLTVT.